The 5 T cell receptor beta chains listed next were all sequenced from one sample in a study of cytomegalovirus exposure and HLA in healthy donors. Some clones are missing from TCRdb's copy, which holds only in-frame ones; the method was immunoSEQ multiplex PCR. Among approximately 230,000 clones listed, less than 90% were seen once. The source material was PBMCs. These receptors originate from a man between 18 and 29 years old in good health and CMV-seropositive.

This sequence joins TRBV29-1 and TRBJ2-2; D perhaps matches TRBD1 (6 bases). Germline assignment: CDR1 SQVTM and CDR2 ANQGSEA. Trimming left V 3 bases short and J 7 bases short, with 12 bases between. The CDR3 sequence is 13 residues long. The DNA of the CDR3 is TGCAGCGTTGACAGGGGCCACAGCGGGGAGCTGTTTTTT. It encodes CSVDRGHSGELFF.

The chain combines TRBV5-6 with TRBJ1-1; no clear D. V dropped 0 bases and J dropped 2 bases, with 11 bases sitting between them. The CDR3 length is 15 residues. The germline V gene has CDR1 SGHDT and CDR2 YYEEEE. The CDR3 protein is CASSLGAYSNTEAFF. In nucleotides, the CDR3 is TGTGCCAGCAGCTTGGGGGCCTACAGCAACACTGAAGCTTTCTTT.

This chain links TRBV2 with TRBJ2-7; no clear D. The CDR3 consists of 16 residues. V lost 0 bases to trimming and J lost 2 bases, with 14 bases between them. Per germline, CDR1 SNHLY and CDR2 FYNNEI. In nucleotides, the CDR3 is TGTGCCAGCAGTGAAGCGCCCAGAATCCGAACCTACGAGCAGTACTTC. Its protein is CASSEAPRIRTYEQYF.

The chain couples TRBV25-1 to TRBJ1-2; TRBD1 aligns across 9 bases. The CDR3 extends over 14 amino acids. CDR1 MGHDK and CDR2 SYGVNS come from the germline V gene. J gave up 7 bases and V 9 bases, and 12 bases lay outside the gene matches. CDR3 DNA sequence: TGTGCCAGTCGATCCCCGGGACAGGGTTTTGGCTACACCTTC. It is translated as CASRSPGQGFGYTF.

The chain recombines TRBV9 with TRBJ1-4; possibly TRBD1 for D (6 bases). V gave up 0 bases and J gave up 10 bases, with 10 bases separating them. Looked up from germline, CDR1 is SGDLS and CDR2 is YYNGEE. The CDR3 has 13 residues. The CDR3 DNA sequence: TGTGCCAGCAGCGTAGCTACAGGGACAAAACTGTTTTTT. This gives the protein CASSVATGTKLFF.